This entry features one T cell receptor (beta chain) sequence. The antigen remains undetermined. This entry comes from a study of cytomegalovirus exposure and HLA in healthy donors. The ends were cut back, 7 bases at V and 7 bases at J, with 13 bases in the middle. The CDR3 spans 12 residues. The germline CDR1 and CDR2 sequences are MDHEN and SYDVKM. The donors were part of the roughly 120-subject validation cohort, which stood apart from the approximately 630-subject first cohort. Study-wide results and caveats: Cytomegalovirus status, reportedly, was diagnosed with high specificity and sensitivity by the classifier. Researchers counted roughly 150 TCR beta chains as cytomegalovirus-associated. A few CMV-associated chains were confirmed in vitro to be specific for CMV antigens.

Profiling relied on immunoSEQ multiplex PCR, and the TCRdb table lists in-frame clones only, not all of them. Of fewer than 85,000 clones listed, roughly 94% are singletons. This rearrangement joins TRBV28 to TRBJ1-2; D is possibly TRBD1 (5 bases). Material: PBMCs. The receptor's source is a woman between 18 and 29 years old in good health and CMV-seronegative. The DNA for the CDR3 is TGTGCCAGCAATCCCCGGGGGTTTGGCTACACCTTC. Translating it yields CASNPRGFGYTF.